Below, 23 T cell receptor beta chains from the same sample are listed, as sequenced in a study of molecular identifiers for immune sequencing clone quantification. TCRdb reanalysed the PCR reads using MiXCR and keeps one entry per CDR3 protein. The sample shows approximately 680,000 distinct CDR3 sequences, 25% of them seen only once. The material sequenced was naive CD8+ T cells from blood, with Jurkat cell RNA spiked in. The subset was: FACS-sorted CD8+CD4-CCR7+CD45RA+ naive T cells. Source of these receptors: a human donor in good health. Some libraries in this study had Jurkat cell RNA spiked in.

This clonotype appeared many times. The chain joins TRBV9 to TRBJ2-7; D might be TRBD1 (5 bases). V lost 5 bases and J 3 bases, leaving 18 bases between the germline ends. The germline V gene encodes CDR1 SGDLS and CDR2 YYNGEE. The CDR3 extends over 15 amino acids. CDR3 amino acids: CASSSQGSSFYEQYF. The CDR3 DNA sequence: TGTGCCAGCAGTTCGCAGGGCAGCTCCTTCTACGAGCAGTACTTC.

As concerns this clonotype: This may arise from a read error, as a much more abundant clone is one base away. J is TRBJ1-1 and V is TRBV4-3; the D gene is possibly TRBD1 (5 bases). Trimming left V 1 base short and J 3 bases short, with 15 bases between. CDR1 is LGHNA, CDR2 YSLEER, per germline. The CDR3 sequence is 16 residues long. The CDR3 sequence is CASSQVPRAMHTEAFF. The CDR3 bases are TGCGCCAGCAGCCAAGTCCCCAGGGCAATGCACACTGAAGCTTTCTTT.

The chain has TRBV20-1 and TRBJ2-1; 10 bases match TRBD2. The CDR3 contains 14 residues. From germline, CDR1 is DFQATT and CDR2 SNEGSKA (reference sequence). J lost 6 bases, V lost 6 bases, and 8 bases had no gene match. This chain's CDR3 is CSAPLAGLSNEQFF. CDR3 DNA sequence: TGCAGTGCCCCACTAGCGGGGCTCTCCAATGAGCAGTTCTTC.

V and J are TRBV5-6 and TRBJ1-1; D may be TRBD1 (5 bases). Trimming took 1 base from V and 5 from J, leaving 15 bases between them. Germline V gene data show CDR1 as SGHDT and CDR2 as YYEEEE. There are 15 residues in the CDR3. In DNA form, the CDR3 reads TGTGCCAGCAGCTTGAGTCCCGGGGGTGGGACTGAAGCTTTCTTT. Translated, it gives CASSLSPGGGTEAFF.

Details on this clonotype: The junction differs from germline at one of its ends, possibly a read error. J is TRBJ2-2 and V is TRBV4-1; possible D gene TRBD1, 6 bases. The CDR3 extends over 19 amino acids. Germline assignment: CDR1 MGHRA and CDR2 YSYEKL. The CDR3 region has the DNA TGCGCCGGCAGCCAACCGATCCCAGGACAGTCTGCGAACACCGGGGAGCTGTTTTTT. It codes for CAGSQPIPGQSANTGELFF.

This clonotype has a handful of counts. The conserved closing phenylalanine or tryptophan is absent in this CDR3, likely reflecting a read error. The genes are TRBV7-2 and TRBJ1-1, with unresolved D. The V gene lost 1 base and the J gene lost 6 bases, with 6 bases spanning the gap. This CDR3 comprises 12 residues. Germline CDR1 reads SGHTA; CDR2 reads FQGNSA. The CDR3 here is CASSLVQAEAFL. In DNA, the CDR3 is TGTGCCAGCAGCTTAGTTCAGGCTGAAGCTTTCCTT.

The chain has TRBV4-1 and TRBJ1-5; D is ambiguous. This CDR3 spans 16 amino acids. The germline CDR1 and CDR2 sequences are MGHRA and YSYEKL. V was trimmed by 0 bases and J by 0 bases, leaving 9 bases between them. CDR3 nucleotides: TGCGCCAGCAGCCAAGATCTCCCCGGTAGCAATCAGCCCCAGCATTTT. It encodes CASSQDLPGSNQPQHF.

This clonotype was detected ten times or more. The chain recombines TRBV28 with TRBJ2-7; 7 bases match TRBD2. Trimming took 2 bases from V and 2 from J; bases not matched to a gene: 6. The CDR3 consists of 15 residues. The germline V gene has CDR1 MDHEN and CDR2 SYDVKM. The CDR3 protein is CASSLGLVPPYEQYF. CDR3 bases: TGTGCCAGCAGTTTAGGACTAGTGCCCCCCTACGAGCAGTACTTC.

This clonotype occurred once. A read error may be the cause here, since a much bigger clone is one base away. The chain is built from TRBV28 and TRBJ2-7; D is perhaps TRBD1 or TRBD2 (5 bases each). The CDR3 totals 12 residues. Germline V CDR1 and CDR2: MDHEN, SYDVKM. CDR3 DNA sequence: TGTGTCAGCAATGAGGGGCGGTACGAGCAGTACTTC. It specifies CVSNEGRYEQYF.

This clonotype was counted a few times. The chain is built from TRBV7-3 and TRBJ2-3; 8 positions agree with TRBD2. This CDR3 comprises 15 residues. The junction had 5 bases not matched to a gene; V was cut back by 4 bases and J by 2 bases. Germline assignment: CDR1 SGHTA and CDR2 FQGTGA. CDR3 amino acids: CASSSAGGTTDTQYF. CDR3 sequence (DNA): TGTGCCAGCAGCTCCGCGGGAGGAACCACAGATACGCAGTATTTT.

Comments on this clonotype: Since a much larger clone is just one base distant, this may be a read error. V is TRBV15 and J is TRBJ2-4; D is possibly TRBD1 (5 bases). The CDR3 is made up of 15 amino acids. V lost 3 bases, J lost 4 bases, and 13 bases lay in between. Germline V gene data show CDR1 as LNHNV and CDR2 as YYDKDF (reference sequence). In DNA, the CDR3 is TGTGCCACCAGCAGTTCTGCGACAGAAAAAAACATTCAGTACTTC. It yields the protein CATSSSATEKNIQYF.

This clonotype was counted only a few times. The chain recombines TRBV7-6 with TRBJ2-5; D unresolved. Trimming pared 1 base from V and 4 bases from J, leaving 13 bases between. This CDR3 is built from 15 residues. Germline V gene data show CDR1 as SGHVS and CDR2 as FNYEAQ. CDR3 sequence: CASSLDLYPVETQYF. DNA for the CDR3: TGTGCCAGCAGCTTAGATTTGTACCCGGTAGAGACCCAGTACTTC.

In this sample, this clonotype turned up once. A read error may produce the germline difference seen at one junction end. This chain connects TRBV24-1 to TRBJ2-5; TRBD1 agrees at 7 bases. The germline CDR1 and CDR2 sequences are KGHDR and SFDVKD. The CDR3 is 15 amino acids. CDR3 bases: TGTGCCACCAGTGAAGGGGGCAGAGGCCAAGAGACCCAGAACTTC. This codes for CATSEGGRGQETQNF.

This clonotype was counted many times. This sequence joins TRBV6-5 and TRBJ2-6; D remains ambiguous. Germline values: CDR1 MNHEY, CDR2 SVGAGI. Trimming pared 0 bases from V and 0 bases from J, leaving 9 bases between. The CDR3 runs 17 residues. CDR3 DNA sequence: TGTGCCAGCAGTTACTCTCGTAGCTCCTCTGGGGCCAACGTCCTGACTTTC. This codes for CASSYSRSSSGANVLTF.

The chain uses TRBV19 and TRBJ1-1; no clear D gene. CDR3 length: 13 residues. The V gene's germline CDR1 is LNHDA and CDR2 SQIVND (reference sequence). V lost 1 base and J 6 bases, leaving 9 bases between the germline ends. The CDR3 bases are TGTGCCAGTAGTATAGCAACGACCTCTGAAGCTTTCTTT. Translating it yields CASSIATTSEAFF.

This clonotype has a count of ten or more. This chain joins TRBV7-9 and TRBJ1-4; TRBD1 matches 8 bases. The germline V gene has CDR1 SEHNR and CDR2 FQNEAQ (reference sequence). The J segment lost 3 bases and the V segment lost 5 bases, leaving 5 bases of the junction unmatched. CDR3 size: 15 residues. This CDR3 reads CASSGTGGANEKLFF. For the CDR3, the DNA is TGTGCCAGCAGCGGCACAGGGGGAGCTAATGAAAAACTGTTTTTT.

The chain recombines TRBV4-3 with TRBJ1-4; D unclear. The CDR3 has 16 amino acids. Germline loops: CDR1 LGHNA, CDR2 YSLEER. Between the trimmed V and J ends, which lost 3 bases and 8 bases, there was a span of 19 bases. CDR3 in amino acids: CASSQSFGGEREKLFF. The CDR3 region has the DNA TGCGCCAGCAGCCAGTCATTCGGCGGGGAGCGAGAAAAACTGTTTTTT.

This clonotype was recorded many times. The gene calls are TRBV30 and TRBJ2-7; a weak D match, TRBD2 (5 bases). Trimming left V 3 bases short and J 2 bases short, with 8 bases between. Germline V CDR1 and CDR2: GTSNPN, SVGIG (reference sequence). The CDR3 extends over 12 amino acids. The CDR3 spells CAWSTGAYEQYF. Here the CDR3 DNA reads TGTGCCTGGAGCACCGGGGCCTACGAGCAGTACTTC.

This clonotype was found a few times. The chain joins TRBV7-9 to TRBJ2-2; D remains unclear. Trimming left V 4 bases short and J 6 bases short, with 12 bases between. This CDR3 has 14 residues. Germline CDR1 reads SEHNR; CDR2 reads FQNEAQ (reference sequence). This CDR3 reads CASSSRAKAGELFF. In DNA, the CDR3 is TGTGCCAGCAGCTCGCGCGCGAAGGCCGGGGAGCTGTTTTTT.

This clonotype was detected a few times. This chain uses TRBV5-6 with TRBJ2-1; 9 bases are a match to TRBD2. The CDR3 loop spans 15 amino acids. Germline loops: CDR1 SGHDT, CDR2 YYEEEE. V lost 0 bases to trimming and J lost 10 bases; unmatched junction nucleotides: 8. The CDR3 loop reads CASSLAIRGGAEQFF. Here the CDR3 DNA reads TGTGCCAGCAGCTTGGCTATCCGCGGGGGGGCCGAGCAGTTCTTC.

About this clonotype: It may be a read error: a sequence one base away is much more abundant. The chain joins TRBV11-2 to TRBJ2-2; D gene ambiguous. The V gene lost 0 bases and the J gene lost 6 bases, with 5 bases spanning the gap. The germline CDR1 and CDR2 sequences are SGHAT and FQNNGV. The CDR3 length is 13 residues. The CDR3 DNA follows: TGTGCCAGCAGCTTAGATTTGTCCGGGGAGCTGTTTTTT. This translates into CASSLDLSGELFF.

In the case of this clonotype: A single base separates this from a much larger clone, so it may be a read error. The chain carries TRBV4-1 and TRBJ1-4; D call uncertain. Germline V gene data show CDR1 as MGHRA and CDR2 as YSYEKL. This CDR3 comprises 14 residues. The CDR3 region has the DNA TGCGCCAGCAGCCGCCTGAAGGCGGATGAAAAACCGTTTTTT. Its protein is CASSRLKADEKPFF.

As to this clonotype: Germline is not matched at one junction end, which may reflect a read error. This chain connects TRBV9 to TRBJ2-3; 10 positions agree with TRBD1. This CDR3 has 16 amino acids. CDR1 and CDR2 from the germline V gene are SGDLS and YYNGEE. The CDR3 DNA is TGTGCCAGCTGCGTCTCACCGGGACAGGGGATGGATACGCAGTATTTT. Translated, it gives CASCVSPGQGMDTQYF.